These 27 T cell receptor beta chains were all obtained from the same sample, sequenced in a study of T-cell memory formation after mild COVID-19. Each CDR3 protein gets one entry after TCRdb re-called the 5' RACE reads with MiXCR. The top ten hold 20% to 25% of the sample, which has about 390,000 distinct CDR3 sequences, approximately 16% seen once. Specimen: PBMCs or a T cell subset sorted from them (not recorded which). These receptors were taken from a man between 18 and 29 years old who had mild COVID-19 (a few samples of this study predate the infection). Cell type and time point are not known.

This clonotype was seen once. For the CDR3, the DNA is TGTGCCACCAGTGCAGTCGGTGGTACGCAGTATTTT. Protein: CATSAVGGTQYF. The chain carries TRBV24-1 and TRBJ2-3; D is undetermined. V lost 5 bases and J lost 8, with 10 bases in between. Germline CDR1 reads KGHDR; CDR2 reads SFDVKD. The CDR3 consists of 12 residues.

This clonotype was recorded at least ten times. The rearrangement uses TRBV5-1 and TRBJ2-3; TRBD2 agrees at 9 bases. J lost 0 bases, V lost 2 bases, and 4 bases had no gene match. The CDR3 is 16 amino acids. Germline V gene data show CDR1 as SGHRS and CDR2 as YFSETQ. The CDR3 sequence: CASSFRLAESTDTQYF. The CDR3 DNA follows: TGCGCCAGCAGCTTTAGACTAGCGGAAAGCACAGATACGCAGTATTTT.

The V call is TRBV7-9, the J call TRBJ1-1; D is perhaps TRBD1 (5 bases). Trimming removed 3 bases from V and 8 bases from J, with 7 bases in between. Germline V gives CDR1 SEHNR, CDR2 FQNEAQ (reference sequence). The CDR3 consists of 11 residues. This CDR3 reads CASSFRDEAFF. DNA for the CDR3: TGTGCCAGCAGCTTCCGGGACGAAGCTTTCTTT.

This clonotype showed up many times. V and J are TRBV7-8 and TRBJ1-3; D perhaps matches TRBD1 (5 bases). Germline V CDR1 and CDR2: SGHVS, FQNEAQ. CDR3 size: 15 residues. V was trimmed by 2 bases and J by 4 bases, leaving 12 bases between them. The chain's CDR3 is CASSLNTGQGNTIYF. CDR3 bases: TGTGCCAGCAGCTTAAATACAGGCCAAGGAAACACCATATATTTT.

This chain uses TRBV7-8 with TRBJ2-7, with D possibly matching TRBD2 (5 bases). Germline V gene lookup returns CDR1 SGHVS and CDR2 FQNEAQ. V lost 3 bases to trimming and J lost 7 bases, with 19 bases between them. CDR3 length: 15 residues. The CDR3: CASSFLTGAPGEQYV. The DNA of the CDR3 is TGTGCCAGCAGCTTCCTCACGGGTGCACCGGGGGAGCAGTACGTC.

This chain's CDR3 is CASSLQLPGNTIYF. In DNA, the CDR3 is TGTGCCAGCAGCCTTCAGCTGCCGGGAAACACCATATATTTT. The gene calls are TRBV12-3 or TRBV12-4 and TRBJ1-3; D is ambiguous. CDR3 length equals 14 residues. V was shortened by 6 bases and J by 4 bases, with 13 bases between the two germline ends.

In its sample, this clonotype was seen many times. The CDR3: CASSLPGTGRFYEQYF. CDR3 sequence (DNA): TGTGCCAGCAGCTTACCCGGGACAGGAAGATTCTACGAGCAGTACTTC. The rearrangement links TRBV7-9 to TRBJ2-7, with TRBD1 matching over 8 bases. The V gene's germline CDR1 is SEHNR and CDR2 FQNEAQ (reference sequence). CDR3 length: 16 residues. V trimming: 2 bases; J trimming: 3 bases; junction bases outside the gene matches: 9.

This clonotype has more than one count but fewer than ten. The J gene is TRBJ2-3, the V gene TRBV15; no clear D gene. V was pared by 5 bases and J by 2 bases, with 17 bases between. Germline V gene sequence: CDR1 LNHNV, CDR2 YYDKDF (reference sequence). This CDR3 spans 16 amino acids. CDR3 sequence (DNA): TGTGCCACCAGCTCAAGGTCAGCGCTTCCCACAGATACGCAGTATTTT. Translating gives CATSSRSALPTDTQYF.

This clonotype came up many times. The J gene is TRBJ2-3, the V gene TRBV7-2; D gene uncertain. The CDR3 covers 15 residues. Germline lookup yields CDR1 SGHTA and CDR2 FQGNSA. Trimming shortened V by 3 bases and J by 5 bases, and 15 bases separated the two germline ends. As DNA, the CDR3 is TGTGCCAGCAGCTTTGCAGGCCCGGCGAAAGATACGCAGTATTTT. It is translated as CASSFAGPAKDTQYF. Looking up the rest from reference TRBV7-2 and TRBJ2-3 gives the full variable domain: GAGVSQSPSNKVTEKGKDVELRCDPISGHTALYWYRQSLGQGLEFLIYFQGNSAPDKSGLPSDRFSAERTGGSVSTLTIQRTQQEDSAVYLCASSFAGPAKDTQYFGPGTRLTVL.

This clonotype has only a few counts. This chain connects TRBV6-2 or TRBV6-3 to TRBJ1-6; 8 nucleotides align to TRBD1. This CDR3 comprises 14 residues. V lost 7 bases, J lost 17 bases, and 16 bases stayed unmatched. Germline V lookup: CDR1 MNHEY, CDR2 SVGEGT. The DNA of the CDR3 is TGTGCCAGCAATGGAGCCCCCAGGGGGCGAGCCGTCCACTTT. This codes for CASNGAPRGRAVHF.

This rearrangement joins TRBV12-3 or TRBV12-4 to TRBJ1-2; 8 nucleotides agree with TRBD1. Trimming removed 5 bases from V and 4 bases from J; junction bases left unmatched: 9. The CDR3 consists of 15 residues. CDR3 coding DNA: TGTGCCAGCAGTCAACCGGGACAGGCCTCCTATGGCTACACCTTC. It yields the protein CASSQPGQASYGYTF.

The sample holds many counts of this clonotype. The V call is TRBV5-1, the J call TRBJ2-7; 11 nucleotides agree with TRBD2. This CDR3 has 15 amino acids. J gave up 3 bases and V 1 base, and 3 bases lay outside the gene matches. CDR1 and CDR2 (germline): SGHRS, YFSETQ. The CDR3 DNA reads as TGCGCCAGCAGCTTGCTAGCGGGGGGCCTCTACGAGCAGTACTTC. Amino acid sequence: CASSLLAGGLYEQYF. Full variable domain (remainder filled in from reference TRBV5-1 and TRBJ2-7): KAGVTQTPRYLIKTRGQQVTLSCSPISGHRSVSWYQQTPGQGLQFLFEYFSETQRNKGNFPGRFSGRQFSNSRSEMNVSTLELGDSALYLCASSLLAGGLYEQYFGPGTRLTVT.

CDR3 loop: CASTRYRGNQPQHF. In nucleotides, the CDR3 is TGTGCCAGCACCAGGTACCGTGGGAATCAGCCCCAGCATTTT. The chain joins TRBV6-2 or TRBV6-3 to TRBJ1-5, with D unclear. Trimming left V 7 bases short and J 4 bases short, with 14 bases between. The CDR3 covers 14 residues. Per the germline V gene, CDR1 is MNHEY and CDR2 is SVGEGT.

CDR3: CASSQRTSGIGTDTQYF. CDR3 in DNA: TGTGCCAGCAGCCAAAGAACTAGCGGTATCGGCACAGATACGCAGTATTTT. The gene calls are TRBV4-2 and TRBJ2-3; 8 bases map to TRBD2. Trimming removed 2 bases from V and 1 base from J; junction bases left unmatched: 8. The CDR3 is 17 amino acids. Germline V CDR1 and CDR2: LGHNA, YNFKEQ.

This clonotype was detected a few times. This sequence joins TRBV27 and TRBJ2-2, with no clear D. CDR3 length: 18 amino acids. The germline V and J ends were trimmed by 2 bases and 0 bases, with 16 bases remaining between them. CDR1 MNHEY and CDR2 SMNVEV come from the germline V gene (reference sequence). The CDR3 nucleotides are TGTGCCAGCAGTTTAGGGATACACTACTATTCGAACACCGGGGAGCTGTTTTTT. Its translation: CASSLGIHYYSNTGELFF.

The CDR3 spells CSVKGAITDTQYF. Written as DNA, the CDR3 is TGCAGCGTTAAAGGGGCAATCACAGATACGCAGTATTTT. The rearrangement uses TRBV29-1 and TRBJ2-3; maybe TRBD1 (5 bases). The CDR3 consists of 13 residues. CDR1 and CDR2 from the germline V gene are SQVTM and ANQGSEA. The V and J ends lost 5 bases and 2 bases respectively, with 11 bases between them.

The gene calls are TRBV3-1 and TRBJ2-3; D perhaps matches TRBD2 (5 bases). The ends were cut back, 4 bases at V and 7 bases at J, with 12 bases in the middle. The CDR3 is 13 amino acids. Per the germline V gene, CDR1 is LGHDT and CDR2 is YNNKEL (reference sequence). The CDR3 here is CASSRPDSYTQYF. The CDR3 DNA reads TGTGCCAGCAGCCGCCCGGACTCTTATACGCAGTATTTT.

The sample holds a few counts of this clonotype. V is TRBV5-1 and J is TRBJ2-3, with D perhaps matching TRBD1 (6 bases). Germline-derived CDR1 and CDR2 are SGHRS and YFSETQ. V was cut by 4 bases and J by 0 bases, with 12 bases left in between. This CDR3 is 15 amino acids long. CDR3 amino acids: CASSPDSPSTDTQYF. The CDR3 DNA reads as TGCGCCAGCAGCCCGGACAGTCCTAGCACAGATACGCAGTATTTT.

This clonotype was observed many times. One end of the junction does not line up with germline, which may come from a read error. This sequence joins TRBV7-9 and TRBJ2-1, with unresolved D. The CDR3 is made up of 12 amino acids. CDR1 SEHNR and CDR2 FQNEAQ come from the germline V gene (reference sequence). The CDR3 DNA reads TGCGCCAGCAGCCCTGGGGTCAATGAGCAGTTCTTC. Protein product: CASSPGVNEQFF.

The V call is TRBV6-2 or TRBV6-3, the J call TRBJ1-1; D not resolved. The CDR3 is made up of 17 amino acids. V dropped 0 bases and J dropped 5 bases, with 19 bases sitting between them. CDR1 is MNHEY, CDR2 SVGEGT, per germline. The CDR3 DNA is TGTGCCAGCAGTTACTCTCCGACTGATGGAGGTGGTACTGAAGCTTTCTTT. Amino acids: CASSYSPTDGGGTEAFF.

This clonotype has just a few counts. The gene calls are TRBV5-6 and TRBJ2-3, with a weak D call TRBD2 (5 bases). Trimming removed 7 bases from V and 4 bases from J, with 13 bases in between. The CDR3 consists of 13 residues. Germline-derived CDR1 and CDR2 are SGHDT and YYEEEE. The CDR3 sequence is CASGLSGADTQYF. Written as DNA, the CDR3 is TGTGCCAGCGGACTCTCCGGGGCAGATACGCAGTATTTT.

The gene calls are TRBV7-6 and TRBJ1-1; no clear D gene. The germline V gene encodes CDR1 SGHVS and CDR2 FNYEAQ. CDR3 size: 14 residues. Trimming pared 3 bases from V and 1 base from J, leaving 9 bases between. Written as DNA, the CDR3 is TGTGCCAGCAGCTTCATATCCGCGAACACTGAAGCTTTCTTT. Translation gives CASSFISANTEAFF.

In its sample, this clonotype was seen a few times. J is TRBJ1-3 and V is TRBV28; D gene uncertain. Germline loops: CDR1 MDHEN, CDR2 SYDVKM. The CDR3 sequence is 17 residues long. Trimming pared 5 bases from V and 2 bases from J, leaving 19 bases between. CDR3 nucleotides: TGTGCCAGCAGTCACCGCTGGAGAGGGAATACTGGAAACACCATATATTTT. Amino acids: CASSHRWRGNTGNTIYF. The complete variable domain, with remaining parts taken from reference TRBV28 and TRBJ1-3, reads DVKVTQSSRYLVKRTGEKVFLECVQDMDHENMFWYRQDPGLGLRLIYFSYDVKMKEKGDIPEGYSVSREKKERFSLILESASTNQTSMYLCASSHRWRGNTGNTIYFGEGSWLTVV.

The V gene is TRBV20-1, the J gene TRBJ2-5; D is ambiguous. This CDR3 is 12 amino acids long. Germline values: CDR1 DFQATT, CDR2 SNEGSKA (reference sequence). V dropped 1 base and J dropped 4 bases, with 7 bases sitting between them. CDR3 sequence: CSARAEGETQYF. DNA of the CDR3: TGCAGTGCTAGAGCGGAAGGAGAGACCCAGTACTTC.

The CDR3 nucleotides read TGTGCTAGTGGTTTGGTTCCGGTGTCAGTCCAGCATTTT. Protein product: CASGLVPVSVQHF. The J gene is TRBJ1-5, the V gene TRBV12-5; D remains ambiguous. The length of the CDR3 is 13 residues. Trimming removed 0 bases from V and 12 bases from J, with 12 bases in between. Germline V gene lookup returns CDR1 LGHNT and CDR2 FRNRAP.

The genes are TRBV18 and TRBJ1-5; 8 nucleotides agree with TRBD1. V was clipped by 5 bases and J by 5 bases; unmatched bases: 5. The CDR3 contains 14 residues. In germline, CDR1 is KGHSH, CDR2 LQKENI. CDR3 DNA sequence: TGTGCCAGCTCATCCTACAGGGGGTATCAGCCCCAGCATTTT. It encodes CASSSYRGYQPQHF.

This clonotype has a handful of counts. This chain connects TRBV7-9 to TRBJ2-4; a weak D match, TRBD1 (6 bases). V lost 4 bases to trimming and J lost 8 bases, with 18 bases between them. Germline V lookup: CDR1 SEHNR, CDR2 FQNEAQ (reference sequence). The CDR3 sequence is 15 residues long. The CDR3 region has the DNA TGTGCCAGCAGCTCCCGCGGTTGGGGGCGGGACATTCAGTACTTC. This gives the protein CASSSRGWGRDIQYF.